The rows below give T cell receptor beta chains drawn from one sample of a study of response to subunit inactivated influenza vaccine. TCRdb re-called the RT-PCR reads through MiXCR, storing one row per CDR3 protein. This sample has about 190,000 distinct CDR3 sequences; around 14% occur once, and the top ten carry roughly 24%. The specimen was CD8+ T cells sorted from PBMCs, collected 4 to 6 days after vaccination. These TCRs come from a man over 45 who received an inactivated influenza vaccine. The conserved cysteine and the conserved F or W are not part of the CDR3 here.

TRBV6-2/TRBV6-3	ATAPSGATYEQY
TRBV7-8	ASSLAASSYNEQF
TRBV28	ASSASYRGRGNTIY
TRBV21-1	ASSNTCAVGNQPQH
TRBV12-3/TRBV12-4	ASSLGGFGMNEQF
TRBV3-1	ASSQVVPTSGNNEQF
TRBV29-1	SVRDPKGDGYT
TRBV7-3	ASSNKLGPIL
TRBV12-3/TRBV12-4	ASSLVLAWDTQY
TRBV20-1	SASTGLNTEAF
TRBV29-1	SVEDSYGQGYGYT
TRBV28	ASSRTVRGELF
TRBV10-2	ASGVQGLAYEQY
TRBV4-2	ASSQDTGGSYEQY
TRBV7-7	ASSSDSSNEQF
TRBV29-1	SVAFYEVAYEQY
TRBV12-3/TRBV12-4	ASSSRDARDTQY
TRBV3-1	ASSQEVRATPYEQY
TRBV12-3/TRBV12-4	ASSLGPHVLT
TRBV3-1	ASSQVSGPGTEAF
TRBV27	ASSFVTGYEQF
TRBV28	ASSPPGTGGGYT
TRBV3-1	ASRGWTGRSYEQY
TRBV29-1	SVPGGAGDTQY
TRBV9	ASSVGESGWETQY
TRBV4-3	ASSQDRSSGDISYEQY
TRBV9	ASSNGVAGNYEQY
TRBV4-3	ASSQDGQGSLETQY
TRBV4-2	ASSPSWATEGDGYT
TRBV7-8	ASTLGAGGETQY
TRBV4-3	ASSVEFGGPDTQY
TRBV11-2	ASSLGWGLKDPQETQY
TRBV28	ASSHGTVSYEQY
TRBV27	ASSRGQRSYEQY
TRBV9	ASSISGQGLDTQY
TRBV6-2/TRBV6-3	ASSWEGSTDTQY
TRBV15	ATSRDPWEGTSYEQY
TRBV3-1	ASSVRQGLPSYEQY
TRBV7-2	ASSYTSGVRY
TRBV25-1	ARGTGGYT
TRBV29-1	SVERGTPYEQY
TRBV13	ASSPDWAAGGNTIY
TRBV7-9	ASGDTSYEQY
TRBV12-3/TRBV12-4	ASTTPSGTALPYNEQF
TRBV9	ASSVPGTDNTGELF
TRBV5-5	ASRPRGPGSTEAF
TRBV28	ASRVGTSGSDTQY
TRBV5-1	ASSSERGSDEQY
TRBV3-1	ASSLAGTINPNTGELF
TRBV7-8	ASSPGPFMGNTIY
TRBV7-9	ASSAGTVTEAF
TRBV28	ASSHGTGGTEAF
TRBV7-7	ASSSTPGLIGELF